These 14 T cell receptor beta chains share one sample of origin, sequenced in a study of cytomegalovirus exposure and HLA in healthy donors. PCR was performed using 60 Vbeta and 13 Jbeta primers. This table comes from immunoSEQ multiplex PCR, and its TCRdb copy is limited to in-frame clones, with some not included. Of approximately 160,000 clones listed, roughly 70% are singletons. Sequenced input: PBMCs. The receptors stem from a middle-aged woman in good health and CMV-seropositive.

J is TRBJ2-1 and V is TRBV7-2, with a tentative D call TRBD2 (6 bases). Germline CDR1 and CDR2: SGHTA and FQGNSA. The CDR3 is made up of 12 amino acids. V lost 5 bases, J lost 13 bases, and 15 bases lay in between. In nucleotides, the CDR3 is TGTGCCAGCAGCCGATATGGGGGGAAACAGTTCTTC. This encodes CASSRYGGKQFF.

The rearrangement joins TRBV6-1 to TRBJ2-2; 11 nucleotides line up with TRBD1. Germline assignment: CDR1 MNHNS and CDR2 SASEGT. The CDR3 sequence is 15 residues long. V dropped 5 bases and J dropped 3; count of bases not matched to a gene: 2. CDR3 bases: TGTGCCAGCAGTTGGGGACAGGGGGACACCGGGGAGCTGTTTTTT. Translated, it gives CASSWGQGDTGELFF.

DNA of the CDR3: TGTGCCAGCAGTTCCTGGACAGGCGAGAACAATGAGCAGTTCTTC. It is translated as CASSSWTGENNEQFF. This sequence joins TRBV27 and TRBJ2-1; 7 nucleotides agree with TRBD1. CDR1 is MNHEY and CDR2 is SMNVEV in the germline V gene (reference sequence). The CDR3 is 15 residues long. J gave up 5 bases and V 4 bases, and 8 bases lay outside the gene matches.

V usage is TRBV5-6 and J usage is TRBJ2-2; maybe TRBD1 (6 bases). CDR1 SGHDT and CDR2 YYEEEE come from the germline V gene. The ends were cut back, 5 bases at V and 3 bases at J, with 14 bases in the middle. The CDR3 extends over 15 amino acids. As DNA, the CDR3 is TGTGCCAGCAGGCCGACAGGTGATTACACCGGGGAGCTGTTTTTT. Translating gives CASRPTGDYTGELFF.

The rearrangement links TRBV6-5 to TRBJ1-5; 7 bases map to TRBD1. CDR1 and CDR2 (germline): MNHEY, SVGAGI. Trimming at V came to 5 bases and at J to 3 bases, leaving 4 bases not matched to a gene. The CDR3 totals 14 residues. Written as DNA, the CDR3 is TGTGCCAGCAGTCCGGGACAGCTCAATCAGCCCCAGCATTTT. It codes for CASSPGQLNQPQHF.

V is TRBV18 and J is TRBJ2-5; D gene uncertain. Germline V CDR1 and CDR2: KGHSH, LQKENI. This CDR3 contains 14 residues. Trimming stripped 1 base from V and 2 bases from J, with 8 bases between. The CDR3 coding sequence is TGTGCCAGCTCACCACTCAACAGACAAGAGACCCAGTACTTC. Its translation is CASSPLNRQETQYF.

The V gene is TRBV4-1, the J gene TRBJ2-1; 12 nucleotides line up with TRBD2. The CDR3 runs 17 residues. The trim removed 3 bases at V and 5 bases at J, leaving 8 bases unmatched. CDR1 MGHRA and CDR2 YSYEKL come from the germline V gene. The CDR3 DNA is TGCGCCAGCAGCCACGCTAGCGGGGGGGCTGAAGACAATGAGCAGTTCTTC. Translation gives CASSHASGGAEDNEQFF.

V usage is TRBV19 and J usage is TRBJ1-2, with a weak D call TRBD1 (6 bases). This CDR3 is 15 amino acids long. The V end was cut by 1 base, the J end by 4 bases, with 13 bases between. Germline loops: CDR1 LNHDA, CDR2 SQIVND (reference sequence). The CDR3 sequence is CASSIGGGTRYGYTF. DNA of the CDR3: TGTGCCAGTAGTATAGGTGGGGGCACCCGCTATGGCTACACCTTC. The variable domain in full, with the rest retrieved from reference TRBV19 and TRBJ1-2, is DGGITQSPKYLFRKEGQNVTLSCEQNLNHDAMYWYRQDPGQGLRLIYYSQIVNDFQKGDIAEGYSVSREKKESFPLTVTSAQKNPTAFYLCASSIGGGTRYGYTFGSGTRLTVV.

This clone has more than one count but fewer than ten. The chain carries TRBV27 and TRBJ2-7; a possible D gene is TRBD2 (6 bases). The CDR3 length is 17 residues. V shed 0 bases and J shed 3 bases, with 18 bases lying between them. The germline gives CDR1 MNHEY, CDR2 SMNVEV (reference sequence). The CDR3: CASSLSMAGIEGYEQYF. The CDR3 region has the DNA TGTGCCAGCAGTTTATCGATGGCGGGGATTGAGGGCTACGAGCAGTACTTC.

The CDR3 nucleotides are TGTGCCAGCAGCTTAGGTCCTACAGGGGAGACCCAGTACTTC. It specifies CASSLGPTGETQYF. This chain joins TRBV7-8 and TRBJ2-5, with D maybe TRBD1 (6 bases). The germline gives CDR1 SGHVS, CDR2 FQNEAQ. Trimming removed 1 base at V and 5 bases at J, with 11 bases between. CDR3 length: 14 amino acids.

There are a few counts of this clone. The chain combines TRBV7-9 with TRBJ2-1, with 10 nucleotides matching TRBD2. This CDR3 has 15 amino acids. Germline lookup yields CDR1 SEHNR and CDR2 FQNEAQ (reference sequence). Trimming removed 3 bases from V and 4 bases from J; junction bases left unmatched: 3. The CDR3 is CASSFPAGGYNEQFF. In DNA, the CDR3 is TGTGCCAGCAGCTTTCCAGCGGGAGGGTACAATGAGCAGTTCTTC.

The chain links TRBV27 to TRBJ2-7, with 9 bases that match TRBD1. With V trimmed by 6 bases and J by 2 bases, 5 bases remained unmatched. CDR1 and CDR2 (germline): MNHEY, SMNVEV (reference sequence). The CDR3 consists of 14 residues. CDR3 residues: CASSRQGGPYEQYF. As DNA, the CDR3 is TGTGCCAGCAGCAGACAGGGGGGGCCCTACGAGCAGTACTTC.

The gene calls are TRBV27 and TRBJ2-5; D possibly corresponds to TRBD2 (6 bases). This CDR3 spans 14 amino acids. V was clipped by 5 bases and J by 0 bases, with 10 bases between them. In germline, CDR1 is MNHEY, CDR2 SMNVEV (reference sequence). The CDR3 reads CASSLGGYQETQYF. CDR3 DNA sequence: TGTGCCAGCAGTCTAGGAGGGTACCAAGAGACCCAGTACTTC.

The chain combines TRBV28 with TRBJ1-2; D is perhaps TRBD1 (5 bases). V gave up 7 bases and J gave up 5 bases, with 14 bases separating them. Germline V lookup: CDR1 MDHEN, CDR2 SYDVKM. This CDR3 spans 13 amino acids. The CDR3 is CASTPSGGYGYTF. The CDR3 coding sequence is TGTGCCAGCACCCCCTCGGGGGGTTATGGCTACACCTTC.